A single sample is the source of the 4 T cell receptor beta chains below, sequenced in a study of tissue T cells after allogeneic stem cell transplantation. TCRdb's table, derived via immunoSEQ multiplex PCR, lists solely in-frame clones and lacks some. The sample lists fewer than 7,500 clones; less than 80% were seen once. The sample here was blood, taken before transplantation. These receptors came from a man aged 35 to 70 who later had graft-versus-host disease after an allogeneic stem cell transplant.

This chain connects TRBV27 to TRBJ2-5; the match to TRBD2 covers 8 bases. After removal of 5 bases from V and 3 bases from J, the junction contained 8 bases not matched to a gene. Germline assignment: CDR1 MNHEY and CDR2 SMNVEV (reference sequence). The CDR3 consists of 15 residues. Here the CDR3 DNA reads TGTGCCAGCAGTACCATAGCGGGGTCCAAAGAGACCCAGTACTTC. Its translation is CASSTIAGSKETQYF.

CDR3 sequence reads: CASSIVDSTVWPEAFF. The CDR3 region has the DNA TGTGCCAGTAGTATAGTCGATTCGACAGTGTGGCCTGAAGCTTTCTTT. The rearrangement links TRBV19 to TRBJ1-1; a possible D gene is TRBD1 (5 bases). V lost 1 base, J lost 6 bases, and 18 bases lay in between. In germline, CDR1 is LNHDA, CDR2 SQIVND (reference sequence). This CDR3 has 16 amino acids.

This chain joins TRBV7-3 and TRBJ2-3, with D maybe TRBD1 (6 bases). The CDR3 runs to 13 residues. V was shortened by 5 bases and J by 3 bases, with 9 bases between the two germline ends. Germline CDR1 SGHTA, CDR2 FQGTGA. For the CDR3, the DNA is TGTGCCAGCAGCGTGGACAGAACAGATACGCAGTATTTT. It is translated as CASSVDRTDTQYF.

The CDR3 region has the DNA TGTGCCAGCTCACCACCGGGGAAGAAATCTAATGAAAAACTGTTTTTT. Translating gives CASSPPGKKSNEKLFF. The rearrangement uses TRBV18 and TRBJ1-4, with D uncertain. The V end lost 0 bases, the J end lost 3 bases, and 11 bases lay between the germline ends. Germline lookup yields CDR1 KGHSH and CDR2 LQKENI. This CDR3 comprises 16 residues. Drawing the rest from reference TRBV18 and TRBJ1-4, the complete variable domain is NAGVMQNPRHLVRRRGQEARLRCSPMKGHSHVYWYRQLPEEGLKFMVYLQKENIIDESGMPKERFSAEFPKEGPSILRIQQVVRGDSAAYFCASSPPGKKSNEKLFFGSGTQLSVL.